Listed here are 27 T cell receptor beta chains from one sample, sequenced in a study of shared clonotypes between healthy human individuals. Measured with immunoSEQ multiplex PCR; TCRdb has only the in-frame clones, and not every one. The table lists some 2,100,000 clones, approximately 94% of them singletons. Sequences were obtained from naive CD4+ T cells sorted from blood. As to subset: CD45RA+ positively selected. Every receptor here comes from a man younger than 30 in good health.

The genes are TRBV5-4 and TRBJ1-3; 7 positions match TRBD1. V trimming: 4 bases; J trimming: 4 bases; junction bases outside the gene matches: 11. Germline V gives CDR1 SGHNT, CDR2 YYREEE (reference sequence). This CDR3 is 16 amino acids long. The CDR3 protein is CASSLNKGAVGNTIYF. The CDR3 nucleotides are TGTGCCAGCAGCCTGAACAAGGGGGCGGTAGGAAACACCATATATTTT.

This clone has a single count. V is TRBV18 and J is TRBJ2-3; D ambiguous. Germline CDR1 and CDR2: KGHSH and LQKENI. The CDR3 has 13 amino acids. V shed 5 bases and J shed 2 bases, with 8 bases lying between them. Here the CDR3 reads CASSGAFTDTQYF. The CDR3 DNA sequence: TGTGCCAGCTCAGGCGCCTTCACAGATACGCAGTATTTT. Full variable domain (remainder filled in from reference TRBV18 and TRBJ2-3): NAGVMQNPRHLVRRRGQEARLRCSPMKGHSHVYWYRQLPEEGLKFMVYLQKENIIDESGMPKERFSAEFPKEGPSILRIQQVVRGDSAAYFCASSGAFTDTQYFGPGTRLTVL.

To note about this clone: This sample includes further DNA sequences coding for the same CDR3. The chain uses TRBV30 and TRBJ1-6; D is perhaps TRBD1 (6 bases). The CDR3 is 13 residues long. V shed 2 bases and J shed 6 bases, with 8 bases lying between them. From germline, CDR1 is GTSNPN and CDR2 SVGIG (reference sequence). Here the CDR3 DNA reads TGTGCCTGGAGTCAGGACAGTAATTCACCCCTCCACTTT. It encodes CAWSQDSNSPLHF.

The J gene is TRBJ2-7, the V gene TRBV7-2; 8 bases are shared with TRBD2. The CDR3 runs 14 residues. Looked up from germline, CDR1 is SGHTA and CDR2 is FQGNSA. V dropped 3 bases and J dropped 4; count of bases not matched to a gene: 5. CDR3 sequence (DNA): TGTGCCAGCAGCTTGGGGACTAGTCGGTACGAGCAGTACTTC. It specifies CASSLGTSRYEQYF.

Worth noting for this clone: The germline gene is not matched at one end of the junction; a read error may be the cause. The gene calls are TRBV11-2 and TRBJ2-1; 8 bases map to TRBD2. The CDR3 extends over 15 amino acids. Germline lookup yields CDR1 SGHAT and CDR2 FQNNGV. This chain's CDR3 is CASSFGGESFNEQFF. The CDR3 region has the DNA TGTGCCAGCAGCTTCGGGGGGGAGTCCTTCAATGAGCAGTTCTTC.

This sequence joins TRBV9 and TRBJ2-2; 7 nucleotides line up with TRBD2. V lost 0 bases to trimming and J lost 4 bases; unmatched junction nucleotides: 3. Germline V gene data show CDR1 as SGDLS and CDR2 as YYNGEE. The CDR3 totals 15 residues. The CDR3 reads CASSVGRESTGELFF. CDR3 sequence (DNA): TGTGCCAGCAGCGTAGGGCGGGAGAGCACCGGGGAGCTGTTTTTT.

The chain combines TRBV5-6 with TRBJ1-6; D not certain. V lost 4 bases, J lost 12 bases, and 17 bases lay in between. Germline assignment: CDR1 SGHDT and CDR2 YYEEEE. The CDR3 is made up of 14 amino acids. CDR3 in amino acids: CASSPAGQVRPLHF. The CDR3 nucleotides read TGTGCCAGCAGCCCCGCCGGGCAGGTCAGACCCCTCCACTTT.

The chain has TRBV2 and TRBJ1-1, with a tentative D call TRBD1 (5 bases). This CDR3 spans 14 amino acids. The ends were cut back, 6 bases at V and 0 bases at J, with 11 bases in the middle. Germline CDR1 and CDR2: SNHLY and FYNNEI. The CDR3 reads CASRRTNMNTEAFF. The CDR3 coding sequence is TGTGCCAGCAGGAGGACAAACATGAACACTGAAGCTTTCTTT.

The rearrangement joins TRBV21-1 to TRBJ2-1; TRBD1, the D gene given by the table, was not confirmed from the DNA. TRBV21-1 is tagged as a pseudogene. CDR3 size: 17 residues. CDR3 bases: TGTGCCAGCACGAATCGCGCCACAGGGGACTCCTACAATGAGCAGTTCTTC. Translated, it gives CASTNRATGDSYNEQFF.

The chain combines TRBV10-3 with TRBJ1-2, with no clear D. Germline V gene lookup returns CDR1 ENHRY and CDR2 SYGVKD. The CDR3 is made up of 14 amino acids. The V end lost 10 bases, the J end lost 4 bases, and 19 bases lay between the germline ends. The CDR3 spells CATNPRFPFYGYTF. The CDR3 DNA reads as TGTGCCACCAACCCCAGGTTTCCTTTCTATGGCTACACCTTC.

The chain employs TRBV25-1 and TRBJ2-7, with TRBD1 matching over 8 bases. The CDR3 runs to 14 residues. Looked up from germline, CDR1 is MGHDK and CDR2 is SYGVNS. With 3 bases clipped from V and 3 bases from J, the junction kept 4 bases outside the gene matches. The CDR3 protein is CASSDTGTGYEQYF. The CDR3, as DNA: TGTGCCAGCAGTGATACCGGGACAGGCTACGAGCAGTACTTC.

J is TRBJ2-7 and V is TRBV2; 10 nucleotides match TRBD1. V lost 4 bases and J lost 0; bases outside the gene matches: 6. The length of the CDR3 is 16 residues. Germline values: CDR1 SNHLY, CDR2 FYNNEI. CDR3 nucleotide sequence: TGTGCCAGCAGTGTCCGGGACAGGGGCATCTCCTACGAGCAGTACTTC. Protein sequence: CASSVRDRGISYEQYF. The full variable domain, rest sourced from reference TRBV2 and TRBJ2-7, is EPEVTQTPSHQVTQMGQEVILRCVPISNHLYFYWYRQILGQKVEFLVSFYNNEISEKSEIFDDQFSVERPDGSNFTLKIRSTKLEDSAMYFCASSVRDRGISYEQYFGPGTRLTVT.

V usage is TRBV15 and J usage is TRBJ1-5; unclear D gene. The germline V and J ends were trimmed by 6 bases and 4 bases, with 10 bases remaining between them. There are 13 residues in the CDR3. CDR1 is LNHNV and CDR2 is YYDKDF in the germline V gene (reference sequence). CDR3 sequence reads: CATSSSDNQPQHF. Here the CDR3 DNA reads TGTGCCACCAGTTCATCGGATAATCAGCCCCAGCATTTT.

The chain carries TRBV7-2 and TRBJ2-5, with D unclear. The germline V and J ends were trimmed by 7 bases and 1 base, with 4 bases remaining between them. The germline CDR1 and CDR2 sequences are SGHTA and FQGNSA. The CDR3 covers 11 residues. This CDR3 is CASTVQETQYF. For the CDR3, the DNA is TGTGCCAGCACCGTCCAAGAGACCCAGTACTTC.

The chain carries TRBV18 and TRBJ2-2; 11 bases align to TRBD1. CDR1 and CDR2 (germline): KGHSH, LQKENI. V lost 3 bases to trimming and J lost 5 bases; unmatched junction nucleotides: 8. The CDR3 length is 17 residues. CDR3 nucleotide sequence: TGTGCCAGCTCACCGGACAGGGGGCAGATGAGAACCGGGGAGCTGTTTTTT. Its protein product is CASSPDRGQMRTGELFF.

This clone was found once. Different DNA sequences within this sample yield the same CDR3. The rearrangement joins TRBV11-2 to TRBJ1-1, with D uncertain. Germline V gene lookup returns CDR1 SGHAT and CDR2 FQNNGV. The V end lost 3 bases, the J end lost 0 bases, and 8 bases lay between the germline ends. This CDR3 is 14 amino acids long. The CDR3 sequence: CASSFQGLNTEAFF. The DNA for the CDR3 is TGTGCCAGCAGCTTCCAAGGGCTGAACACTGAAGCTTTCTTT.

This rearrangement joins TRBV29-1 to TRBJ1-2, with 7 bases aligning to TRBD1. This CDR3 contains 14 residues. Unmatched junction bases numbered 13, after V lost 6 bases and J lost 6 bases. Germline CDR1 is SQVTM and CDR2 is ANQGSEA. The CDR3 loop is CSVHPDRLGHGYTF. The CDR3, as DNA: TGCAGCGTCCACCCGGACAGGCTAGGTCATGGCTACACCTTC.

In its sample, this clone was seen a few times. The genes are TRBV18 and TRBJ2-5; TRBD2 aligns across 10 bases. From germline, CDR1 is KGHSH and CDR2 LQKENI. This CDR3 contains 16 residues. V lost 2 bases, J lost 7 bases, and 10 bases stayed unmatched. The CDR3 DNA reads TGTGCCAGCTCACCAACACTAGCGGGAACCGAACGGACCCAGTACTTC. Translation: CASSPTLAGTERTQYF. Variable domain in full (rest from reference TRBV18 and TRBJ2-5): NAGVMQNPRHLVRRRGQEARLRCSPMKGHSHVYWYRQLPEEGLKFMVYLQKENIIDESGMPKERFSAEFPKEGPSILRIQQVVRGDSAAYFCASSPTLAGTERTQYFGPGTRLLVL.

This clone has just a few counts. The genes are TRBV19 and TRBJ1-2; 10 bases fit TRBD1. Germline values: CDR1 LNHDA, CDR2 SQIVND (reference sequence). CDR3 length equals 14 residues. V shed 5 bases and J 1 base; nucleotides not matched to a gene: 1. CDR3 amino acids: CASSGTGDNYGYTF. In DNA, the CDR3 is TGTGCCAGTAGTGGGACAGGGGATAACTATGGCTACACCTTC.

This chain connects TRBV7-8 to TRBJ2-1, with D perhaps matching TRBD1 or TRBD2 (5 bases each). Germline V lookup: CDR1 SGHVS, CDR2 FQNEAQ. The V gene lost 1 base and the J gene lost 7 bases, with 23 bases spanning the gap. The CDR3 is 18 residues long. The CDR3, as DNA: TGTGCCAGCAGCTTAGTATCGTCGGTCACTACCGGGACGAATGAGCAGTTCTTC. Translating it yields CASSLVSSVTTGTNEQFF.

V gene TRBV7-2 combines with J gene TRBJ2-5; TRBD2 agrees at 15 bases. The CDR3 extends over 19 amino acids. Losses at the gene ends were 1 base for V and 5 bases for J; bases not matched to a gene: 11. Germline-derived CDR1 and CDR2 are SGHTA and FQGNSA. Written as DNA, the CDR3 is TGTGCCAGCAGCTTAGTGGGGACTAGCGGGAGGTCGGGTTTGGAGACCCAGTACTTC. Encoded protein: CASSLVGTSGRSGLETQYF.

The rearrangement links TRBV7-6 to TRBJ2-5, with 8 bases identical to TRBD1. Germline V gene lookup returns CDR1 SGHVS and CDR2 FNYEAQ. This CDR3 is built from 13 residues. Unmatched junction bases numbered 4, after V lost 5 bases and J lost 5 bases. The CDR3 reads CASSPNRGETQYF. The CDR3 DNA sequence: TGTGCCAGCAGCCCAAACAGGGGGGAGACCCAGTACTTC.

On this clone: Other DNA sequences in this sample translate to the same CDR3. The genes are TRBV5-1 and TRBJ2-7; TRBD2 agrees at 13 bases. The length of the CDR3 is 15 residues. Losses at the gene ends were 0 bases for V and 3 bases for J; bases not matched to a gene: 0. Looked up from germline, CDR1 is SGHRS and CDR2 is YFSETQ. The CDR3 DNA reads as TGCGCCAGCAGCTTGGGGACTAGCGGGAGCTACGAGCAGTACTTC. This translates into CASSLGTSGSYEQYF. Looking up the rest from reference TRBV5-1 and TRBJ2-7 gives the full variable domain: KAGVTQTPRYLIKTRGQQVTLSCSPISGHRSVSWYQQTPGQGLQFLFEYFSETQRNKGNFPGRFSGRQFSNSRSEMNVSTLELGDSALYLCASSLGTSGSYEQYFGPGTRLTVT.

This chain connects TRBV25-1 to TRBJ1-1, with a tentative D call TRBD1 (6 bases). V lost 2 bases and J 1 base, leaving 11 bases between the germline ends. The CDR3 covers 15 residues. Germline CDR1 reads MGHDK; CDR2 reads SYGVNS. In DNA form, the CDR3 reads TGTGCCAGCAGTGAACAGGGGAGGGCGAACACTGAAGCTTTCTTT. This encodes CASSEQGRANTEAFF.

The chain links TRBV2 to TRBJ2-2, with 9 bases fitting TRBD2. CDR1 is SNHLY, CDR2 FYNNEI, per germline. There are 15 residues in the CDR3. Germline trimming cut 6 bases from V and 2 bases from J; bases unmatched to any gene: 4. This chain's CDR3 is CASRSSGANTGELFF. Here the CDR3 DNA reads TGTGCCAGCAGATCTAGCGGGGCCAACACCGGGGAGCTGTTTTTT.

The V and J genes are TRBV30 and TRBJ1-2; no reliable D call. The CDR3 totals 11 residues. V was clipped by 5 bases and J by 4 bases, with 8 bases between them. Germline-derived CDR1 and CDR2 are GTSNPN and SVGIG (reference sequence). CDR3 nucleotide sequence: TGTGCCTGGGGACGGTCCTATGGCTACACCTTC. This encodes CAWGRSYGYTF.

This clone was picked up one time. The chain has TRBV5-6 and TRBJ1-4; D unresolved. Germline V lookup: CDR1 SGHDT, CDR2 YYEEEE. The CDR3 is made up of 15 amino acids. V was shortened by 4 bases and J by 3 bases, with 13 bases between the two germline ends. For the CDR3, the DNA is TGTGCCAGCAGCCCCTCGTGGGGTTCTAATGAAAAACTGTTTTTT. Protein product: CASSPSWGSNEKLFF.